This is a list of T cell receptor beta chains from one sample in a study of patients and donors after allogeneic stem cell transplantation. TCRdb passed the RT-PCR reads through MiXCR, listing each CDR3 protein once. The sample has 800,000 to 1,000,000 distinct CDR3 sequences; around 17% are singletons. Sequencing was done on a sample of blood, either unsorted or a sorted T cell fraction (not recorded which). The receptors here all came from a human donor who was either an allogeneic HSCT recipient or a stem cell or donor lymphocyte infusion donor (not recorded which). It is not recorded whose cells these are; they may come from a transplant donor. CDR3s include the opening cysteine and the closing phenylalanine or tryptophan. D genes are given only for firm matches. Not all rows give a size; the values are once, few, many and, for expanded clones, a class.

CDR3nt: TGTGCCAGCAGTGAAGGGGACAGCTATGGCTACACCTTC; CDR3aa: CASSEGDSYGYTF; abundance: few; d_gene: TRBD1; j_gene: TRBJ1-2; v_gene: TRBV2
CDR3nt: TGTGCCATCAGGGCGGGGGCGAACACTGAAGCTTTCTTT; CDR3aa: CAIRAGANTEAFF; abundance: NA; d_gene: NA; j_gene: TRBJ1-1; v_gene: TRBV10-3
CDR3nt: TGTGCCAGCAGGGACCAGCTTAATGAGCAGTTCTTC; CDR3aa: CASRDQLNEQFF; abundance: NA; d_gene: NA; j_gene: TRBJ2-1; v_gene: TRBV6-2/TRBV6-3
CDR3nt: TGTGCCAGCAGTTTCCGAAGCTCCTACGAGCAGTACTTC; CDR3aa: CASSFRSSYEQYF; abundance: many; d_gene: NA; j_gene: TRBJ2-7; v_gene: TRBV27
CDR3nt: TGTGCCATCACTCCGGACAGGGGACTCGCCGAGGCCCCAGATACGCAGTATTTT; CDR3aa: CAITPDRGLAEAPDTQYF; abundance: NA; d_gene: TRBD1; j_gene: TRBJ2-3; v_gene: TRBV10-3
CDR3nt: TGTGCCAGCAGCCATACGGCTGTCCGAGATTCACCCCTCCACTTT; CDR3aa: CASSHTAVRDSPLHF; abundance: few; d_gene: NA; j_gene: TRBJ1-6; v_gene: TRBV3-1
CDR3nt: TGTGCCAGCTTTGGTAGCGGGGTGGGTGAAGATACGCAGTATTTT; CDR3aa: CASFGSGVGEDTQYF; abundance: NA; d_gene: TRBD2; j_gene: TRBJ2-3; v_gene: TRBV27
CDR3nt: TGCAGCGTTGAGCCGGGACTGCTGCTGAAGACCCAGTACTTC; CDR3aa: CSVEPGLLLKTQYF; abundance: few; d_gene: NA; j_gene: TRBJ2-5; v_gene: TRBV29-1
CDR3nt: TGTGCCAGCAGCCAAGGCGGGGGCCGGGGTGGCTACACCTTC; CDR3aa: CASSQGGGRGGYTF; abundance: NA; d_gene: NA; j_gene: TRBJ1-2; v_gene: TRBV7-3
CDR3nt: TGTGCCAGCAGACTGACTAGCGGGAGGGCTAAAGATACGCAGTATTTT; CDR3aa: CASRLTSGRAKDTQYF; abundance: many; d_gene: TRBD2; j_gene: TRBJ2-3; v_gene: TRBV12-3/TRBV12-4
CDR3nt: TGTGCCAGCAGCCAAGATTGGATAGGGACCAACACCAAATACACAGATACGCAGTATTTT; CDR3aa: CASSQDWIGTNTKYTDTQYF; abundance: NA; d_gene: NA; j_gene: TRBJ2-3; v_gene: TRBV4-2
CDR3nt: TGTGCCTCCCGGGGGGGGGCGAACACTGAAGCTTTCTTT; CDR3aa: CASRGGANTEAFF; abundance: NA; d_gene: NA; j_gene: TRBJ1-1; v_gene: TRBV30
CDR3nt: TGCGCCAGCAGCTTGCCCAGCTCGAACACTGAAGCTTTCTTT; CDR3aa: CASSLPSSNTEAFF; abundance: once; d_gene: NA; j_gene: TRBJ1-1; v_gene: TRBV5-1
CDR3nt: TGTGCCAGCAGCTTAGGAGTGGGGGGCACAGATACGCAGTATTTT; CDR3aa: CASSLGVGGTDTQYF; abundance: NA; d_gene: NA; j_gene: TRBJ2-3; v_gene: TRBV13
CDR3nt: TGCAGTGCGAGGACAGGGGTGAACACCGGGGAGCTGTTTTTT; CDR3aa: CSARTGVNTGELFF; abundance: few; d_gene: TRBD1; j_gene: TRBJ2-2; v_gene: TRBV20-1
CDR3nt: TGTGCCAGCAGCCAAGGCGGAGGGAACATGAACACTGAAGCTTTCTTT; CDR3aa: CASSQGGGNMNTEAFF; abundance: few; d_gene: NA; j_gene: TRBJ1-1; v_gene: TRBV3-1
CDR3nt: TGCAGTTCAGGGTTAACCTACAATGAGCAGTTCTTC; CDR3aa: CSSGLTYNEQFF; abundance: few; d_gene: NA; j_gene: TRBJ2-1; v_gene: TRBV29-1
CDR3nt: TGTGCCATCACCAGGGACAGGGCGGGTGGCTACACCTTC; CDR3aa: CAITRDRAGGYTF; abundance: NA; d_gene: TRBD1; j_gene: TRBJ1-2; v_gene: TRBV10-3
CDR3nt: TGTGCCAGCAGTTTTAGCGGGGGGGCCAAAGATACGCAGTATTTT; CDR3aa: CASSFSGGAKDTQYF; abundance: NA; d_gene: TRBD2; j_gene: TRBJ2-3; v_gene: TRBV6-5
CDR3nt: TGTGCCAGCAGTTACTATCGGCAGCCCCAGCATTTT; CDR3aa: CASSYYRQPQHF; abundance: NA; d_gene: NA; j_gene: TRBJ1-5; v_gene: TRBV6-2/TRBV6-3
CDR3nt: TGCAGCGTCGTGCTTATGGGGAAGAAGGGCAATCAGCCCCAGCATTTT; CDR3aa: CSVVLMGKKGNQPQHF; abundance: few; d_gene: NA; j_gene: TRBJ1-5; v_gene: TRBV29-1
CDR3nt: TGTGCCAGCAGTTACTCGATCTATGGCTACACCTTC; CDR3aa: CASSYSIYGYTF; abundance: few; d_gene: NA; j_gene: TRBJ1-2; v_gene: TRBV6-2/TRBV6-3
CDR3nt: TGTGCCAGCAGCTCCTTTTCTGAAGGTCCCTCTGGGGCCAACGTCCTGACTTTC; CDR3aa: CASSSFSEGPSGANVLTF; abundance: NA; d_gene: NA; j_gene: TRBJ2-6; v_gene: TRBV11-2
CDR3nt: TGTGCCATCACTGCAGGGTCGGGCACCGGGGAGCTGTTTTTT; CDR3aa: CAITAGSGTGELFF; abundance: NA; d_gene: NA; j_gene: TRBJ2-2; v_gene: TRBV10-3
CDR3nt: TGTGCCAGCAGCCCCGAGAAGGGGGATGGAGGCCCTGAAGCTTTCTTT; CDR3aa: CASSPEKGDGGPEAFF; abundance: NA; d_gene: NA; j_gene: TRBJ1-1; v_gene: TRBV4-2
CDR3nt: TGTGCCAGCAGAGTGCCGGGACAGAATTACAATGAGCAGTTCTTC; CDR3aa: CASRVPGQNYNEQFF; abundance: few; d_gene: TRBD1; j_gene: TRBJ2-1; v_gene: TRBV6-1
CDR3nt: TGCGCCAGCAGCCAAGGTAGGGGTCGCCCTGGCAATGAGCAGTTCTTC; CDR3aa: CASSQGRGRPGNEQFF; abundance: few; d_gene: NA; j_gene: TRBJ2-1; v_gene: TRBV4-3
CDR3nt: TGTGCCAGCAGTGGGACGATTAATTCACCCCTCCACTTT; CDR3aa: CASSGTINSPLHF; abundance: NA; d_gene: NA; j_gene: TRBJ1-6; v_gene: TRBV6-1
CDR3nt: TGTGCCAGCAGTTTATGGGGTAGCAGAGTACAAGAGACCCAGTACTTC; CDR3aa: CASSLWGSRVQETQYF; abundance: few; d_gene: NA; j_gene: TRBJ2-5; v_gene: TRBV12-3/TRBV12-4
CDR3nt: TGTGCCAGCAGTCAAGATCCGGGAGGGAATCAGCCCCAGCATTTT; CDR3aa: CASSQDPGGNQPQHF; abundance: few; d_gene: NA; j_gene: TRBJ1-5; v_gene: TRBV12-3/TRBV12-4
CDR3nt: TGTGCCAGCAGCCAAGGGCGGAGCGGGGGAAGCACAGATACGCAGTATTTT; CDR3aa: CASSQGRSGGSTDTQYF; abundance: few; d_gene: TRBD2; j_gene: TRBJ2-3; v_gene: TRBV3-1
CDR3nt: TGTGCCAGCAGCTTAGATGGGCCAGGGCAGTACGAGCAGTACTTC; CDR3aa: CASSLDGPGQYEQYF; abundance: few; d_gene: NA; j_gene: TRBJ2-7; v_gene: TRBV11-2
CDR3nt: TGTGCCAGCAGCTCGAGGAGGACCGATCAGCCCCAGCATTTT; CDR3aa: CASSSRRTDQPQHF; abundance: few; d_gene: NA; j_gene: TRBJ1-5; v_gene: TRBV7-8
CDR3nt: TGTGCCTCCAGTGATTTTCCGCCGGCTAGCGGGAGTAGCTACGAGCAGTACTTC; CDR3aa: CASSDFPPASGSSYEQYF; abundance: NA; d_gene: TRBD2; j_gene: TRBJ2-7; v_gene: TRBV24-1
CDR3nt: TGTGCCAGCAGCTCTATCGGCGGGAGACTCCTGAGAAACTTC; CDR3aa: CASSSIGGRLLRNF; abundance: NA; d_gene: TRBD2; j_gene: TRBJ2-1; v_gene: TRBV11-2
CDR3nt: TGTGCCAGCAGTAGGACAACCATGAACACTGAAGCTTTCTTT; CDR3aa: CASSRTTMNTEAFF; abundance: NA; d_gene: NA; j_gene: TRBJ1-1; v_gene: TRBV2
CDR3nt: TGTGCCAGCAGCTTGCCAGGGACTGGAGATACGCAGTATTTT; CDR3aa: CASSLPGTGDTQYF; abundance: few; d_gene: NA; j_gene: TRBJ2-3; v_gene: TRBV7-2
CDR3nt: TGTGCCAGCAGCTTAGGAGGACAGGGATCCAATGAGCAGTTCTTC; CDR3aa: CASSLGGQGSNEQFF; abundance: NA; d_gene: TRBD1; j_gene: TRBJ2-1; v_gene: TRBV7-2
CDR3nt: TGTGCCACCAGTGATTTTGACAGCCCTGGCTACACCTTC; CDR3aa: CATSDFDSPGYTF; abundance: few; d_gene: NA; j_gene: TRBJ1-2; v_gene: TRBV24-1
CDR3nt: TGTGCCAGCAGCCAAGCGGGGAACATGCGGGAGCAGTACTTC; CDR3aa: CASSQAGNMREQYF; abundance: NA; d_gene: NA; j_gene: TRBJ2-7; v_gene: TRBV3-1
CDR3nt: TGTGCCAGCAGACGCAGCGGGGGGGCGGATACAGATACGCAGTATTTT; CDR3aa: CASRRSGGADTDTQYF; abundance: few; d_gene: TRBD2; j_gene: TRBJ2-3; v_gene: TRBV7-3
CDR3nt: TGCAGTGCTAGGAGAGGGGCCCGGGGGATTGATACGCAGTATTTT; CDR3aa: CSARRGARGIDTQYF; abundance: few; d_gene: NA; j_gene: TRBJ2-3; v_gene: TRBV20-1
CDR3nt: TGTGCCAGCTCACCAAACACCTCTGGAAACACCATATATTTT; CDR3aa: CASSPNTSGNTIYF; abundance: NA; d_gene: NA; j_gene: TRBJ1-3; v_gene: TRBV18
CDR3nt: TGCAGTGCTCTGGGCACGACAGAGACCGGACTCTACGAGCAGTACTTC; CDR3aa: CSALGTTETGLYEQYF; abundance: NA; d_gene: NA; j_gene: TRBJ2-7; v_gene: TRBV20-1
CDR3nt: TGTGCCAGCAGTACATACTTGAATGTACAAGAGACCCAGTACTTC; CDR3aa: CASSTYLNVQETQYF; abundance: few; d_gene: NA; j_gene: TRBJ2-5; v_gene: TRBV12-3/TRBV12-4
CDR3nt: TGTGCCAGCAGTCCCAGCGGGGCCCCCTACAATGAGCAGTTCTTC; CDR3aa: CASSPSGAPYNEQFF; abundance: NA; d_gene: TRBD2; j_gene: TRBJ2-1; v_gene: TRBV6-2/TRBV6-3
CDR3nt: TGTGCCAGCAGTTTTCTCCCCCCCGCCCAGGCGGCATCTAGCACAGATACGCAGTATTTT; CDR3aa: CASSFLPPAQAASSTDTQYF; abundance: few; d_gene: NA; j_gene: TRBJ2-3; v_gene: TRBV27
CDR3nt: TGCAGTGCGGGATCAGATACAGGGGGCGCCGCCTACGAGCAGTACTTC; CDR3aa: CSAGSDTGGAAYEQYF; abundance: NA; d_gene: TRBD1; j_gene: TRBJ2-7; v_gene: TRBV20-1
CDR3nt: TGTGCCAGCGCGGGAGAAGTAGATACGCAGTATTTT; CDR3aa: CASAGEVDTQYF; abundance: few; d_gene: TRBD2; j_gene: TRBJ2-3; v_gene: TRBV7-9
CDR3nt: TGTGCCAGCAGTAAACACCTCACAGGGGTGGATCAGCCCCAGCATTTT; CDR3aa: CASSKHLTGVDQPQHF; abundance: many; d_gene: TRBD1; j_gene: TRBJ1-5; v_gene: TRBV12-3/TRBV12-4
CDR3nt: TGTGCCAGCACCGACGACCCCCCCTACAATGAGCAGTTCTTC; CDR3aa: CASTDDPPYNEQFF; abundance: NA; d_gene: NA; j_gene: TRBJ2-1; v_gene: TRBV12-3/TRBV12-4
CDR3nt: TGTGCCAGCACAAGCGGACTAGCGGGTTACGAGCAGTACTTC; CDR3aa: CASTSGLAGYEQYF; abundance: NA; d_gene: TRBD2; j_gene: TRBJ2-7; v_gene: TRBV11-1
CDR3nt: TGTGCCAGCAGTTACGGTCGACGGTTGAACACTGAAGCTTTCTTT; CDR3aa: CASSYGRRLNTEAFF; abundance: few; d_gene: NA; j_gene: TRBJ1-1; v_gene: TRBV6-5
CDR3nt: TGTGCCAGCAGCCTAGGGCCGGCGGAAATAGCGAACACCGGGGAGCTGTTTTTT; CDR3aa: CASSLGPAEIANTGELFF; abundance: NA; d_gene: NA; j_gene: TRBJ2-2; v_gene: TRBV7-8